This T cell receptor beta chain is from a study of cytomegalovirus exposure and HLA in healthy donors. The PCR ran on 60 Vbeta and 13 Jbeta primers. Generated by immunoSEQ multiplex PCR, the TCRdb table keeps only in-frame clones and is missing some. This table holds about 150,000 clones, roughly 79% found once. With 5 bases removed from V and 4 bases from J, the gap between germline ends came to 17 bases. The CDR3 has 15 residues. Germline V gene lookup returns CDR1 SGHVS and CDR2 FNYEAQ. Material: PBMCs. This sequence originates from a man aged 40-49 years in good health and CMV-seronegative. The chain uses TRBV7-6 and TRBJ1-2, with D unclear. The DNA for the CDR3 is TGTGCCAGCAGCCCCGCAGCGGCCCCTGGCTATGGCTACACCTTC. Amino acids: CASSPAAAPGYGYTF.